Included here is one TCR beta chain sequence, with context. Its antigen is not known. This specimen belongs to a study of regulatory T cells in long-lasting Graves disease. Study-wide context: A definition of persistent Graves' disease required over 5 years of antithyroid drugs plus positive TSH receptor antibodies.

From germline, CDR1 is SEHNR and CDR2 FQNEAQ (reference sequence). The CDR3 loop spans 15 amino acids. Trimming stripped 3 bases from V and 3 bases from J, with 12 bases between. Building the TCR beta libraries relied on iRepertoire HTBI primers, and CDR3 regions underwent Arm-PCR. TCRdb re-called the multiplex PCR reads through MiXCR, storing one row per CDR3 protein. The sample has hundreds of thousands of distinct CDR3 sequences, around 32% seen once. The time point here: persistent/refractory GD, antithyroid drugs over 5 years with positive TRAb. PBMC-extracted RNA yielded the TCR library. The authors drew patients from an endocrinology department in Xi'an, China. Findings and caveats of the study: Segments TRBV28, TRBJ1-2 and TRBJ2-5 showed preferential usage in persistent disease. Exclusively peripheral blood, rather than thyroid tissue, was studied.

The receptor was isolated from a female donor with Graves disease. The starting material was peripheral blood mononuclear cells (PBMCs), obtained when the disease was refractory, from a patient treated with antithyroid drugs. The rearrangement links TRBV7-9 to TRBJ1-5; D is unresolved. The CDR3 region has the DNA TGTGCCAGCAGCTTTGCCGGGAGGATCAATCAGCCCCAGCATTTT. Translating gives CASSFAGRINQPQHF.